The 3 T cell receptor beta chains presented below share a single source sample, sequenced in a study of a mutant IDH1 vaccine in newly diagnosed glioma. Clones were sequenced by immunoSEQ multiplex PCR, and TCRdb holds only the in-frame ones, with some missing. The repertoire includes about 50,000 clones, roughly 92% of them detected once, and roughly 2.4% sits in the top ten. No antigen has been identified for these receptors. Indicated time point: week 35, safety follow-up. The investigators gave 300 ug of mutant IDH1 20-mer peptide in each vaccine dose, together with topical imiquimod. This material consisted of PBMCs, taken from a glioma patient whose treatment included an IDH1 peptide vaccine. All receptors derive from a man aged 50 or older with glioma.

This sequence joins TRBV18 and TRBJ1-1; D is perhaps TRBD1 (6 bases). The CDR3 runs to 14 residues. The ends were cut back, 1 base at V and 6 bases at J, with 12 bases in the middle. The germline V gene encodes CDR1 KGHSH and CDR2 LQKENI. CDR3 region: CASSPQGVLAEAFF. The CDR3, as DNA: TGTGCCAGCTCACCACAGGGGGTATTAGCTGAAGCTTTCTTT.

The chain uses TRBV19 and TRBJ2-3, with 8 bases lining up with TRBD2. The junction had 6 bases not matched to a gene; V was cut back by 7 bases and J by 3 bases. There are 14 residues in the CDR3. The germline V gene encodes CDR1 LNHDA and CDR2 SQIVND (reference sequence). CDR3 nucleotides: TGTGCCAGTATGTTGCGGGGGGCGACAGATACGCAGTATTTT. It yields the protein CASMLRGATDTQYF.

The chain uses TRBV28 and TRBJ1-1; the D gene is possibly TRBD1 (6 bases). V lost 2 bases, J lost 10 bases, and 8 bases lay in between. The CDR3 totals 11 residues. CDR1 and CDR2 from the germline V gene are MDHEN and SYDVKM. The chain's CDR3 is CASSLKGGAFF. The CDR3 DNA sequence: TGTGCCAGCAGTTTAAAGGGGGGAGCTTTCTTT.